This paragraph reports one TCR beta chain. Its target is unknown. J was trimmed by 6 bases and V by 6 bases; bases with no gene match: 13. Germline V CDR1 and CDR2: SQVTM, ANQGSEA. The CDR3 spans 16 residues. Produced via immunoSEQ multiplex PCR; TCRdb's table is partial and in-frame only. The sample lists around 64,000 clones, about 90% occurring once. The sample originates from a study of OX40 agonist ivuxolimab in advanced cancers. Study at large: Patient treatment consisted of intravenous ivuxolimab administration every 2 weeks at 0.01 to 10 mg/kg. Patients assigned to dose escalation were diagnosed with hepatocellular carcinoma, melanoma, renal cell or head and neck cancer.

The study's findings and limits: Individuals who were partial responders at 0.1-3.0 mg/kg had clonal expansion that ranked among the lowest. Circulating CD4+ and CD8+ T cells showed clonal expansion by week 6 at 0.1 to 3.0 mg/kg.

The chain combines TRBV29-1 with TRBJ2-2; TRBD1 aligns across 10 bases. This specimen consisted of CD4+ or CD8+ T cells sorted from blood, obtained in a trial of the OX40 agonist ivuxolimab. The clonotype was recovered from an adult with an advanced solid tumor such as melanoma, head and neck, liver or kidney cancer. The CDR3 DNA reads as TGCAGCGTCCGGAGGGGGACAGGGGTTTCCGCCGGGGAGCTGTTTTTT. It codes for CSVRRGTGVSAGELFF.